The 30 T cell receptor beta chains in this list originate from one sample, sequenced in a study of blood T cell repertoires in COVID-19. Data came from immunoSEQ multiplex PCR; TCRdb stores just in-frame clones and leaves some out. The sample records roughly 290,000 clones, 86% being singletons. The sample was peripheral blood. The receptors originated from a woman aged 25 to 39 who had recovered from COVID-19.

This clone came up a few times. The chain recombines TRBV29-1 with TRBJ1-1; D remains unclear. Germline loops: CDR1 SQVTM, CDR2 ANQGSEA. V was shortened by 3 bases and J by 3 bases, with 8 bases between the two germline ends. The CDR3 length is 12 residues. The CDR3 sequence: CSVDPGDTEAFF. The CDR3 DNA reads TGCAGCGTTGATCCCGGGGACACTGAAGCTTTCTTT.

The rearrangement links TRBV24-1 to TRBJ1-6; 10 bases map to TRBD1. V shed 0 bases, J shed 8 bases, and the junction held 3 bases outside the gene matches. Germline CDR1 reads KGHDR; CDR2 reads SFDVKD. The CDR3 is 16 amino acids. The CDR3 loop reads CATSDLEGTGDSPLHF. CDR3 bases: TGTGCCACCAGTGATTTGGAAGGGACAGGGGATTCACCCCTCCACTTT.

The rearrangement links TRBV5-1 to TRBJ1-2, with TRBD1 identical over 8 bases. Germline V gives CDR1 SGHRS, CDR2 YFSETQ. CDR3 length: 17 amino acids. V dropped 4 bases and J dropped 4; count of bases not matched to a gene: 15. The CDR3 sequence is CASSDKDRGRTPYGYTF. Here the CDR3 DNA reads TGCGCCAGCAGCGACAAAGACAGGGGTCGGACCCCCTATGGCTACACCTTC.

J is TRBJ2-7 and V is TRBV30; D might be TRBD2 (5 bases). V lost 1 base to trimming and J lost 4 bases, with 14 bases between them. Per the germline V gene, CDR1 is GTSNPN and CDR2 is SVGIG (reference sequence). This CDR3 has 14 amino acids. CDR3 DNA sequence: TGTGCCTGGAGTGCCGGGATTTACCCATACGAGCAGTACTTC. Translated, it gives CAWSAGIYPYEQYF.

CDR3 coding DNA: TGTGCCACAGTAGCGGGATTCAGCACAGATACGCAGTATTTT. It encodes CATVAGFSTDTQYF. The V call is TRBV6-5, the J call TRBJ2-3; TRBD2 matches at 8 bases. CDR1 is MNHEY, CDR2 SVGAGI, per germline. This CDR3 comprises 14 residues. Trimming cost V 10 bases and J 0 bases; bases outside gene matches: 6.

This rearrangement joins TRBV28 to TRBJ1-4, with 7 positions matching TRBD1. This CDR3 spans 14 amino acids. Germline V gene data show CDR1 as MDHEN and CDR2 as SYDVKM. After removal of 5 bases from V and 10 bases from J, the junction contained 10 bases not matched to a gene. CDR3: CASSPPGQLGKLFF. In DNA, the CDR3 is TGTGCCAGCAGTCCACCGGGACAGCTCGGAAAACTGTTTTTT.

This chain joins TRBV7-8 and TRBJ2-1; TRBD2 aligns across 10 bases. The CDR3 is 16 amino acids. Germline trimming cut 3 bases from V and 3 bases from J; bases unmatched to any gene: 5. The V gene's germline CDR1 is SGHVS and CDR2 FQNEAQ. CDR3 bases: TGTGCCAGCAGCTTCACAGCGGGGGGGGTCTACAATGAGCAGTTCTTC. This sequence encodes CASSFTAGGVYNEQFF. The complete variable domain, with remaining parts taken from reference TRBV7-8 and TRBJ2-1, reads GAGVSQSPRYKVAKRGQDVALRCDPISGHVSLFWYQQALGQGPEFLTYFQNEAQLDKSGLPSDRFFAERPEGSVSTLKIQRTQQEDSAVYLCASSFTAGGVYNEQFFGPGTRLTVL.

CDR3 nucleotides: TGTGCCAGGGCCCGGGACTTTGGATACACCGGGGAGCTGTTTTTT. Translated: CARARDFGYTGELFF. The chain employs TRBV19 and TRBJ2-2; D perhaps matches TRBD2 (6 bases). The germline V gene encodes CDR1 LNHDA and CDR2 SQIVND (reference sequence). Between the trimmed V and J ends, which lost 9 bases and 3 bases, there was a span of 17 bases. CDR3 length: 15 amino acids.

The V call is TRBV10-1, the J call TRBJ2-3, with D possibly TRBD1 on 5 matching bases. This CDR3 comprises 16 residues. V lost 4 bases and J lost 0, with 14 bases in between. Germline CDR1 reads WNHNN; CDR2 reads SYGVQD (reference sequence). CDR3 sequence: CASSGVGAASTDTQYF. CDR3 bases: TGCGCCAGCAGTGGGGTAGGGGCGGCGAGCACAGATACGCAGTATTTT.

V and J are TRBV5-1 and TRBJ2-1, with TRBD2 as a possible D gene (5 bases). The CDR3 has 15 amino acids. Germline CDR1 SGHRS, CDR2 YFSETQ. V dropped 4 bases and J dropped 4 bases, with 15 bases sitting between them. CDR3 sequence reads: CASSQDSPSYNEQFF. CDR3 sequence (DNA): TGCGCCAGCAGCCAGGACTCGCCTTCTTACAATGAGCAGTTCTTC.

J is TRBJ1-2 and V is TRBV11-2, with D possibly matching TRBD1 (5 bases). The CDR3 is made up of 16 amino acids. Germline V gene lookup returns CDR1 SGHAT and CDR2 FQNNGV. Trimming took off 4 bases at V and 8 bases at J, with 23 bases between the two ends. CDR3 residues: CASSSWRAREVVGYTF. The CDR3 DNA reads TGTGCCAGCAGCTCCTGGAGAGCCAGGGAGGTCGTAGGCTACACCTTC.

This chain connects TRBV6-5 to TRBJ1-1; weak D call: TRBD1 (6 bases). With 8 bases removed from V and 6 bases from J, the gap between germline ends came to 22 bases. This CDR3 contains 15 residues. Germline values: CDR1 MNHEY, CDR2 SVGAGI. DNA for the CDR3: TGTGCCAGCTCCTCGGGGCGGCAGGGGTTGCCTGAAGCTTTCTTT. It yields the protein CASSSGRQGLPEAFF.

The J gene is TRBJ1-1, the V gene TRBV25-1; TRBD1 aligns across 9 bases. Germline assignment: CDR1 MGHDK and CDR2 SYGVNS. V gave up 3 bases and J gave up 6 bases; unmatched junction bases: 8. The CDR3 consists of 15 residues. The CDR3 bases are TGTGCCAGCAGTGAGCACACAGGGGGCCGGGCTGAAGCTTTCTTT. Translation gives CASSEHTGGRAEAFF.

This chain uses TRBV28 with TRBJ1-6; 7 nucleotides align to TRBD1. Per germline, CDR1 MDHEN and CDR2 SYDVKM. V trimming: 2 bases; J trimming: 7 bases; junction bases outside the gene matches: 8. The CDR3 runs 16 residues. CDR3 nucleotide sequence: TGTGCCAGCAGTTTACGCGGGACAGTTCCCAATTCACCCCTCCACTTT. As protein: CASSLRGTVPNSPLHF.

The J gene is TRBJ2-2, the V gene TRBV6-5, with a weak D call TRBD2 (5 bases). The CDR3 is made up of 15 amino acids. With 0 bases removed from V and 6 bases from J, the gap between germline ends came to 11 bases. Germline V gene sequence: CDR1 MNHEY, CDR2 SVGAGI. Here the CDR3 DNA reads TGTGCCAGCAGTTACTCGTATAAGGAGGCCGGGGAGCTGTTTTTT. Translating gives CASSYSYKEAGELFF.

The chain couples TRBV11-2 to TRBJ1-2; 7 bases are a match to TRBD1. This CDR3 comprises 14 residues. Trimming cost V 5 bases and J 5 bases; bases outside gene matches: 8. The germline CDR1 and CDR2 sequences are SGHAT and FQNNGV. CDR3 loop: CASSPRTGGYGYTF. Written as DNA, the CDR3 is TGTGCCAGCAGCCCAAGGACAGGAGGGTATGGCTACACCTTC.

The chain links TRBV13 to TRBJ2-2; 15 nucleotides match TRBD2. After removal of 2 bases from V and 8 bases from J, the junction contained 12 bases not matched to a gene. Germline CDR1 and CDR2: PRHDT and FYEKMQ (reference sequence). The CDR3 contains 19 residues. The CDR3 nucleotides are TGTGCCAGCAGCTTACGCGGACTAGCGGGGGGGCTGTCGTTTGGGGAGCTGTTTTTT. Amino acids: CASSLRGLAGGLSFGELFF.

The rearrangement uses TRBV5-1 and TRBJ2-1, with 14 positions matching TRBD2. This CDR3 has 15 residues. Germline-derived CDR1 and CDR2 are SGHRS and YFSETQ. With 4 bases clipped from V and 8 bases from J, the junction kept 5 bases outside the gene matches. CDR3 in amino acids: CASSTGLAGADEQFF. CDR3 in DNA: TGCGCCAGCAGCACGGGACTAGCGGGAGCGGATGAGCAGTTCTTC.

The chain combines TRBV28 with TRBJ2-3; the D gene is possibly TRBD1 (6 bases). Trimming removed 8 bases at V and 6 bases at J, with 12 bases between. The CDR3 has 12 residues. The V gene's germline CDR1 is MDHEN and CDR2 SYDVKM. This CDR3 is CASLTGSDTQYF. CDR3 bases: TGTGCCAGCCTAACAGGGTCGGATACGCAGTATTTT.

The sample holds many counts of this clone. In DNA, the CDR3 is TGTGCCAGCAGCCCTGGGGACAGGGGCTATAATTCACCCCTCCACTTT. Its protein product is CASSPGDRGYNSPLHF. V and J are TRBV7-9 and TRBJ1-6; 10 bases agree with TRBD1. V lost 5 bases to trimming and J lost 3 bases; unmatched junction nucleotides: 4. The CDR3 contains 16 residues. Looked up from germline, CDR1 is SEHNR and CDR2 is FQNEAQ (reference sequence).

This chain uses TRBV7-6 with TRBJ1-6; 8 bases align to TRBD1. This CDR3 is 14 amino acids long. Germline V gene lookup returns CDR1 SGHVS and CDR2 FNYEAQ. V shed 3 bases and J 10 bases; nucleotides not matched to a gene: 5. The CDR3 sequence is CASSFGQGESPLHF. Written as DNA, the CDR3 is TGTGCCAGCAGCTTCGGACAGGGAGAATCACCCCTCCACTTT.

The CDR3 DNA follows: TGTGCCTTACGCCGGGACAGCTACGAGCAGTACTTC. As protein: CALRRDSYEQYF. The J gene is TRBJ2-7, the V gene TRBV12-3 or TRBV12-4, with 7 nucleotides matching TRBD1. J lost 3 bases, V lost 11 bases, and 7 bases had no gene match. CDR3 length equals 12 residues.

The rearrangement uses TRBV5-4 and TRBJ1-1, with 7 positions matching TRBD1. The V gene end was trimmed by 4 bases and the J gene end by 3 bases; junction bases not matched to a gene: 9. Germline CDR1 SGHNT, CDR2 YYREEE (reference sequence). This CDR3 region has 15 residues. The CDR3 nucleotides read TGTGCCAGCAGCCCCCCGGGACAGCCAGACACTGAAGCTTTCTTT. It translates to CASSPPGQPDTEAFF.

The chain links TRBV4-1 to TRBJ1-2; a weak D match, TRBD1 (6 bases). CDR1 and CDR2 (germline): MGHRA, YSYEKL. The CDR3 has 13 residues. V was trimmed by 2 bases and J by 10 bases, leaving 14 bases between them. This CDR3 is CASSQTRDKYYTF. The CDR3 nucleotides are TGCGCCAGCAGCCAAACGAGGGACAAATACTACACCTTC.

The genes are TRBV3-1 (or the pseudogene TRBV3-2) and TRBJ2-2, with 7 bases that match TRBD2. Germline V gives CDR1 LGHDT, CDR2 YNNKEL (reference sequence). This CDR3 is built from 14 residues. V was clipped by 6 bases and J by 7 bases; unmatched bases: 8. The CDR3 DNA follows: TGTGCCAGCAGTCAAAATTTAGCGGGCGGGGAGCTGTTTTTT. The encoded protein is CASSQNLAGGELFF.

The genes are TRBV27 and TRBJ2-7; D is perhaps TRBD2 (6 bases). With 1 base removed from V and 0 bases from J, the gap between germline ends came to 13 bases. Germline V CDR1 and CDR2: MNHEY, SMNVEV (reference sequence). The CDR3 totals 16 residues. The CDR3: CASSLYGTGGSYEQYF. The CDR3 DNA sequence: TGTGCCAGCAGTTTATATGGGACTGGCGGCTCCTACGAGCAGTACTTC.

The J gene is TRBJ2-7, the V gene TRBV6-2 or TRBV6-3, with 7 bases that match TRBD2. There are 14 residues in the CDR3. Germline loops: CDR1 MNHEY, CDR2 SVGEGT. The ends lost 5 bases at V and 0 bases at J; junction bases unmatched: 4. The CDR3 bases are TGTGCCAGCAGTGCTAGCGGAGGCTCCTACGAGCAGTACTTC. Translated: CASSASGGSYEQYF.

As DNA, the CDR3 is TGTGCCAGCAGCCATGGACAGCGAGAAGAGACCCAGTACTTC. Translation gives CASSHGQREETQYF. J is TRBJ2-5 and V is TRBV7-9, with a possible D match to TRBD1 (6 bases). This CDR3 is built from 14 residues. CDR1 is SEHNR and CDR2 is FQNEAQ in the germline V gene (reference sequence). Deletions cut 5 bases from V and 3 bases from J, with 13 bases between. Drawing the rest from reference TRBV7-9 and TRBJ2-5, the complete variable domain is DTGVSQNPRHKITKRGQNVTFRCDPISEHNRLYWYRQTLGQGPEFLTYFQNEAQLEKSRLLSDRFSAERPKGSFSTLEIQRTEQGDSAMYLCASSHGQREETQYFGPGTRLLVL.

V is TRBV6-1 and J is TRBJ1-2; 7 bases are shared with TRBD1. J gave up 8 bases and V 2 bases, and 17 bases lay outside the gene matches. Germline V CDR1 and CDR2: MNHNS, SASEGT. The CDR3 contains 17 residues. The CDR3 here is CASSERVGRGRIQGYTF. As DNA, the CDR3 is TGTGCCAGCAGTGAAAGGGTCGGGAGGGGGCGGATCCAGGGCTACACCTTC.

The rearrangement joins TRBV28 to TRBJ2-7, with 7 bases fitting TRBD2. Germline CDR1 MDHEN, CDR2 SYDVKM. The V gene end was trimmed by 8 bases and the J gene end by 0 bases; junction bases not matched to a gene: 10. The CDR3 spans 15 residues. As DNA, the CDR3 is TGTGCCAGCTATCGCAGCGGGGCGACCTCCTACGAGCAGTACTTC. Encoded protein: CASYRSGATSYEQYF.